The clone carrying this TCR beta chain was detected many times. Its antigen is as yet unknown. Trimming took off 2 bases at V and 0 bases at J, with 8 bases between the two ends. Germline V CDR1 and CDR2: KGHSH, LQKENI. The CDR3 runs 15 residues. The data originate from a study of T cells in Graves' hyperthyroidism and ophthalmopathy. Background on the study: Peripheral blood samples were taken at initial diagnosis, prior to any treatment. Study-wide results and caveats: With a median lead of approximately six months before onset, the model predicted ophthalmopathy.

Using RNA transcripts as the source, TCR beta CDR3 regions were amplified. The TCR CDR3 was amplified in a first-round RT-PCR using the HTBI primer set. MiXCR was run by TCRdb on the multiplex PCR reads, yielding one entry per CDR3 protein. The sample lists 730,000 or so distinct CDR3 sequences; roughly a sixth were seen once. Exclusion of a patient resulted from uncontrolled infection, other autoimmune disease, pregnancy or lactation. The sequence was collected from a woman aged 45-65 years with Graves' hyperthyroidism that later progressed to Graves' ophthalmopathy. The chain joins TRBV18 to TRBJ1-3, with no clear D. Sequencing was done on a sample of blood. DNA for the CDR3: TGTGCCAGCTCACCAACCGGACCCTCTGGAAACACCATATATTTT. This sequence encodes CASSPTGPSGNTIYF.